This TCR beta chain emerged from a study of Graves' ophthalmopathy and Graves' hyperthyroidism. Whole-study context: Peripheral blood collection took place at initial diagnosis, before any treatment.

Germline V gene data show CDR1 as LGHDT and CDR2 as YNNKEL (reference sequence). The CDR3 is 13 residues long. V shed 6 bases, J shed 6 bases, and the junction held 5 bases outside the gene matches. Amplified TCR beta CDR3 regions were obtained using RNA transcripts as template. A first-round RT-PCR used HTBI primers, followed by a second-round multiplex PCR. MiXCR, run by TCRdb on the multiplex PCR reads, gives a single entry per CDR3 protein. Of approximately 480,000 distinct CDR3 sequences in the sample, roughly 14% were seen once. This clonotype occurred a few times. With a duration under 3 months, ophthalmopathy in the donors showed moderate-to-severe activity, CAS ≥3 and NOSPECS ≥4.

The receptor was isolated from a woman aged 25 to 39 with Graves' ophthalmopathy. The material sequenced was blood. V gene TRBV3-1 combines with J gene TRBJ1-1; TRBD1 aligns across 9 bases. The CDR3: CASRPRQGAEAFF. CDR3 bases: TGTGCCAGCAGACCAAGACAGGGGGCTGAAGCTTTCTTT. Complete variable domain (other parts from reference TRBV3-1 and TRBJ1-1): DTAVSQTPKYLVTQMGNDKSIKCEQNLGHDTMYWYKQDSKKFLKIMFSYNNKELIINETVPNRFSPKSPDKAHLNLHINSLELGDSAVYFCASRPRQGAEAFFGQGTRLTVV.